This TCR beta chain emerged from a study of Graves' ophthalmopathy and Graves' hyperthyroidism. This clonotype was recorded many times. What it binds is unknown. Germline loops: CDR1 KGHDR, CDR2 SFDVKD. The CDR3 is 13 amino acids. V was cut by 2 bases and J by 10 bases, with 13 bases left in between. As the template, RNA transcripts were used to amplify TCR beta CDR3 regions. HTBI-primed first-round RT-PCR preceded second-round multiplex PCR. A single record per CDR3 protein comes from TCRdb applying MiXCR to the multiplex PCR reads. Seen here are about 220,000 distinct CDR3 sequences, roughly 21% observed once, and the top ten hold roughly 45%. Study-level points and caveats: In blood appeared most of the expanded thyroid clonotypes whose frequency exceeded 0.001.

The material sequenced was peripheral blood. This TCR derives from a woman between 50 and 59 years old with Graves' ophthalmopathy. The V gene is TRBV24-1, the J gene TRBJ1-2; tentatively, D is TRBD1 (5 bases). As DNA, the CDR3 is TGTGCCACCAGTGATTCCGGGACGTACGCCTACACCTTC. This codes for CATSDSGTYAYTF.